Each of the 13 T cell receptor beta chains below was sequenced from the same sample in a study of T cell responses to AZD1222 COVID-19 vaccine. This table comes from immunoSEQ multiplex PCR, and its TCRdb copy is limited to in-frame clones, with some not included. The table includes some 120,000 clones, 80% to 85% detected once. Sequencing used peripheral blood, obtained on day 0 of AZD1222 vaccination. The receptors stem from an adult in good health.

The V call is TRBV6-5, the J call TRBJ1-5, with no clear D. The V gene's germline CDR1 is MNHEY and CDR2 SVGAGI. This CDR3 has 15 amino acids. V was cut by 0 bases and J by 1 base, with 7 bases left in between. CDR3 sequence reads: CASSYSAMSNQPQHF. CDR3 coding DNA: TGTGCCAGCAGTTACTCTGCCATGAGCAATCAGCCCCAGCATTTT.

This rearrangement joins TRBV6-5 to TRBJ1-3; D gene unclear. This CDR3 has 13 amino acids. V lost 7 bases, J lost 3 bases, and 10 bases lay in between. Germline V gene data show CDR1 as MNHEY and CDR2 as SVGAGI. The CDR3 region is CASMLVGGNTIYF. DNA of the CDR3: TGTGCCAGCATGTTAGTGGGTGGAAACACCATATATTTT.

This chain uses TRBV30 with TRBJ1-2; the D gene is possibly TRBD1 (5 bases). V shed 4 bases and J shed 8 bases, with 20 bases lying between them. CDR3 length: 14 residues. CDR1 is GTSNPN, CDR2 SVGIG, per germline (reference sequence). The CDR3 reads CAWNTGTVRQGYTF. DNA of the CDR3: TGTGCCTGGAATACCGGGACGGTGAGACAAGGCTACACCTTC.

The CDR3: CASSADSLYGYTF. Here the CDR3 DNA reads TGTGCCAGCAGCGCGGACAGCCTCTATGGCTACACCTTC. This sequence joins TRBV5-6 and TRBJ1-2; D might be TRBD1 (6 bases). Germline CDR1 is SGHDT and CDR2 is YYEEEE. Trimming shortened V by 4 bases and J by 4 bases, and 11 bases separated the two germline ends. CDR3 length: 13 amino acids.

The chain uses TRBV2 and TRBJ1-5; TRBD1 matches 7 bases. The germline V gene encodes CDR1 SNHLY and CDR2 FYNNEI. V gave up 9 bases and J gave up 10 bases; unmatched junction bases: 12. The CDR3 consists of 13 residues. The CDR3 DNA sequence: TGTGCCAGTCAGGGGGACTACCGCCAACCCCAGCATTTT. Its protein is CASQGDYRQPQHF. Full variable domain (missing parts from reference TRBV2 and TRBJ1-5): EPEVTQTPSHQVTQMGQEVILRCVPISNHLYFYWYRQILGQKVEFLVSFYNNEISEKSEIFDDQFSVERPDGSNFTLKIRSTKLEDSAMYFCASQGDYRQPQHFGDGTRLSIL.

The chain employs TRBV29-1 and TRBJ2-5; TRBD1 might be the D (5 bases). CDR3 length: 14 amino acids. Trimming left V 4 bases short and J 1 base short, with 13 bases between. CDR1 is SQVTM, CDR2 ANQGSEA, per germline. The CDR3 here is CSVVLLTAQETQYF. The CDR3 DNA reads TGCAGCGTTGTATTATTGACAGCCCAAGAGACCCAGTACTTC.

The rearrangement links TRBV3-1 (or the pseudogene TRBV3-2) to TRBJ1-1; 9 bases align to TRBD1. The trim removed 4 bases at V and 4 bases at J, leaving 4 bases unmatched. Germline-derived CDR1 and CDR2 are LGHDT and YNNKEL (reference sequence). CDR3 length: 14 amino acids. The CDR3 DNA follows: TGTGCCAGCAGCCTACAGGGGGCGAGCACTGAAGCTTTCTTT. This gives the protein CASSLQGASTEAFF.

This chain uses TRBV7-8 with TRBJ2-7; possibly TRBD2 for D (7 bases). Deletions cut 5 bases from V and 3 bases from J, with 23 bases between. Per germline, CDR1 SGHVS and CDR2 FQNEAQ. The CDR3 has 17 residues. CDR3 in DNA: TGTGCCAGCAGCCTTTGGGGGGGGGCAGCGACTCACTACGAGCAGTACTTC. Protein sequence: CASSLWGGAATHYEQYF. Full variable domain (rest looked up from reference TRBV7-8 and TRBJ2-7): GAGVSQSPRYKVAKRGQDVALRCDPISGHVSLFWYQQALGQGPEFLTYFQNEAQLDKSGLPSDRFFAERPEGSVSTLKIQRTQQEDSAVYLCASSLWGGAATHYEQYFGPGTRLTVT.

Written as DNA, the CDR3 is TGTGCCAGTAGTATCACGGTCACTGAAGCTTTCTTT. Translation gives CASSITVTEAFF. The chain recombines TRBV19 with TRBJ1-1; D is unclear. There are 12 residues in the CDR3. Trimming cost V 3 bases and J 4 bases, with 6 bases left between them. Germline assignment: CDR1 LNHDA and CDR2 SQIVND (reference sequence).

CDR3: CASSSSRDRGSETQYF. The CDR3 nucleotides are TGTGCCAGTAGTTCATCAAGGGACAGGGGTTCAGAGACCCAGTACTTC. This chain links TRBV19 with TRBJ2-5, with 10 bases matching TRBD1. The germline V gene has CDR1 LNHDA and CDR2 SQIVND (reference sequence). The CDR3 sequence is 16 residues long. The V and J ends lost 5 bases and 4 bases, in that order; junction bases with no gene match: 10.

This chain uses TRBV28 with TRBJ1-5, with D perhaps matching TRBD1 (6 bases). The V end lost 6 bases, the J end lost 7 bases, and 13 bases lay between the germline ends. In germline, CDR1 is MDHEN, CDR2 SYDVKM. The CDR3 totals 13 residues. CDR3 coding DNA: TGTGCCAGCAGAAGTGGACAGAGCCAGCCCCAGCATTTT. Its protein is CASRSGQSQPQHF.

The CDR3 bases are TGTGCCAGCAGCTTAGAAGAATGGGGCTACACCTTC. This codes for CASSLEEWGYTF. The rearrangement links TRBV7-2 to TRBJ1-2; D not certain. V lost 1 base, J lost 8 bases, and 8 bases lay in between. Germline-derived CDR1 and CDR2 are SGHTA and FQGNSA. This CDR3 has 12 amino acids.

This sequence joins TRBV15 and TRBJ1-2; D is uncertain. V lost 1 base and J 4 bases, leaving 13 bases between the germline ends. CDR1 and CDR2 (germline): LNHNV, YYDKDF (reference sequence). This CDR3 is built from 15 residues. The CDR3 DNA reads TGTGCCACCAGCAGAGGCGGGGAGAAGAGCTATGGCTACACCTTC. Translation gives CATSRGGEKSYGYTF.